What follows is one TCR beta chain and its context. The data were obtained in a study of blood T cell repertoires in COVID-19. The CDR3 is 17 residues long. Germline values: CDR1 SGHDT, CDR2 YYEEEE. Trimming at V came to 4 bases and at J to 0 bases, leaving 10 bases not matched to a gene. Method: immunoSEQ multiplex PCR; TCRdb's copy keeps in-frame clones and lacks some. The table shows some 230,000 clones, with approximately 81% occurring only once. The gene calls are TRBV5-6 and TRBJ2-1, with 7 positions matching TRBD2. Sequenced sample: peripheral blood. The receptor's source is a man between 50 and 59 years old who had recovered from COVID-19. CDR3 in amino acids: CASSKALTSFSYNEQFF. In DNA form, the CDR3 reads TGTGCCAGCAGCAAGGCGCTGACTAGCTTCTCCTACAATGAGCAGTTCTTC.